A selection of T cell receptor beta chains follows, all from one sample in a study of blood T cells in healthy people across ages. TCRdb reprocessed the 5' RACE reads with MiXCR, giving one entry per CDR3 protein. The data hold 650,000 to 1,000,000 distinct CDR3 sequences, with roughly 34% observed a single time. Sequenced: blood. Receptors were obtained from a man between 18 and 35 years old in good health. Each CDR3 is given with its conserved first and last residue. D genes are given only for firm matches. Size values are once, few and many counts, or a class for expanded clones, and some rows have none.

>TRBV6-2/TRBV6-3|NA|NA|TRBJ1-6
TGTGCCACCGGGAATTCACCCCTCCACTTT
CATGNSPLHF
>TRBV6-5|NA|TRBD2|TRBJ2-1
TGTGCCAGCGGTGGGGAGGGCATTAGCTACAATGCGCAGTTCTTC
CASGGEGISYNAQFF
>TRBV6-5|few|NA|TRBJ2-2
TGTGCCAGCAGTTACACCCCGCAGGGGGAGCTGTTTTTT
CASSYTPQGELFF
>TRBV6-5|few|TRBD1|TRBJ1-4
TGTGCCAGCAGGTACCAGGGGGGTAATGAAAAACTGTTTTTT
CASRYQGGNEKLFF
>TRBV6-5|NA|TRBD1|TRBJ1-4
TGTGCCAGCAGACCCCGACAGGGGTTAGGTGAAAAACTGTTTTTT
CASRPRQGLGEKLFF
>TRBV6-2/TRBV6-3|NA|NA|TRBJ2-7
TGTGCCAGCAGTGACGGGTATACGTACGAGCAGTACTTC
CASSDGYTYEQYF
>TRBV5-1|few|NA|TRBJ1-1
TGCGCCAGCAGCTCGGACGGAATGAACACTGAAGCTTTCTTT
CASSSDGMNTEAFF
>TRBV5-1|NA|NA|TRBJ2-1
TGCGCCAGCAGCTCAGGGGCAACTGAAAACAATGAGCAGTTCTTC
CASSSGATENNEQFF
>TRBV20-1|NA|NA|TRBJ2-3
TGCAGTGCTAGGGAGTCGCCAGATACGCAGTATTTT
CSARESPDTQYF
>TRBV20-1|few|NA|TRBJ2-3
TGCAGTGCTAGAGTCGGGACATTTAGCACAGATACGCAGTATTTT
CSARVGTFSTDTQYF
>TRBV4-3|NA|NA|TRBJ1-1
TGCGCCAGCAGCCAAGAACAGGTCGGGACTGAAGCTTTCTTT
CASSQEQVGTEAFF
>TRBV12-3/TRBV12-4|few|TRBD1|TRBJ2-1
TGTGCCAGCAGTGGACAGGACGTTTACAATGAGCAGTTCTTC
CASSGQDVYNEQFF
>TRBV4-3|few|TRBD2|TRBJ2-5
TGCGCCAGCAGCCAAGTGGCGGGGGGCCTTTACAATGAGCAGTACTTC
CASSQVAGGLYNEQYF
>TRBV6-2/TRBV6-3|NA|TRBD1|TRBJ2-3
TGTGCCAGCAGTTACTTCACAGGGGGCGCAGATACGCAGTATTTT
CASSYFTGGADTQYF
>TRBV4-3|NA|NA|TRBJ1-4
TGCGCCAGCAGCCCCGGGGCCGCATCGGAAAAACTGTTTTTT
CASSPGAASEKLFF
>TRBV2|few|NA|TRBJ1-1
TGTGCCGGTACAGGAGACCTGAACACTGAAGCTTTCTTT
CAGTGDLNTEAFF
>TRBV12-3/TRBV12-4|NA|NA|TRBJ2-5
TGTGCCAGCAGTGTGAACTACAGGGAGACCCAGTACTTC
CASSVNYRETQYF
>TRBV7-2|NA|NA|TRBJ2-5
TGTGCCAGCGCGGCAGGCTTCCAAGAGACCCAGTACTTC
CASAAGFQETQYF
>TRBV29-1|NA|TRBD1|TRBJ2-7
TGCAGCGTTGTTGGGGACAGGGAATCCTACGAGCAGTACTTC
CSVVGDRESYEQYF
>TRBV5-5|few|TRBD1|TRBJ1-2
TGTGCCAGCAGCCCCCGGACAGGTCCTAACTATGGCTACACCTTC
CASSPRTGPNYGYTF
>TRBV6-1|few|TRBD1|TRBJ2-1
TGTGCCAGCAGTTCCTACAGGGGTGGAGAGCAGTTCTTC
CASSSYRGGEQFF
>TRBV6-2/TRBV6-3|NA|NA|TRBJ2-1
TGTGCCAGCAGTTATATCGGGGCTCAAGAGACCCAGTTCTTC
CASSYIGAQETQFF
>TRBV19|NA|NA|TRBJ1-6
TGTGCCAGTAGTATAGAGGCTCCCGGGGATTCACCCCTCCACTTT
CASSIEAPGDSPLHF
>TRBV12-3/TRBV12-4|many|NA|TRBJ2-7
TGTGCCAGCACCGACCGAAACAACTCCTACGAGCAGTACTTC
CASTDRNNSYEQYF
>TRBV20-1|NA|NA|TRBJ1-2
TGCAGTGCTAGAGATCTCCAGTTTCATAGTGGCTATGGCTACACCTTC
CSARDLQFHSGYGYTF
>TRBV10-3|many|TRBD2|TRBJ2-5
TGTGCCATCAGTGATTCTAGCGGGAGCCAAGAGACCCAGTACTTC
CAISDSSGSQETQYF
>TRBV10-3|NA|NA|TRBJ2-5
TGTGCCATCAGTGAGACGGGGGTCCCAACACAAGAGACCCAGTACTTC
CAISETGVPTQETQYF
>TRBV7-2|few|TRBD2|TRBJ2-3
TGTGCCAGCAGCTTAGAGGTGGTAATAGCGGGGGCGTCCACAGATACGCAGTATTTT
CASSLEVVIAGASTDTQYF
>TRBV29-1|NA|NA|TRBJ2-5
TGCAGCGTTGGCGCAGAGACCCAGTACTTC
CSVGAETQYF
>TRBV2|NA|NA|TRBJ2-1
TGTGCCAGCAGGTCGGGTTTAGAGCAGTTCTTC
CASRSGLEQFF
>TRBV7-9|NA|TRBD2|TRBJ2-5
TGTGCCAGCAGCTTAGTGAAGACTAGCGGGGGTGAGACCCAGTACTTC
CASSLVKTSGGETQYF
>TRBV12-3/TRBV12-4|few|NA|TRBJ2-1
TGTGCCAGCAGTCCATCCCTAGGGGTGCAGTTCTTC
CASSPSLGVQFF
>TRBV12-3/TRBV12-4|many|NA|TRBJ1-1
TGTGCCAGCAGCAAGACAGCCATGAACACTGAAGCTTTCTTT
CASSKTAMNTEAFF
>TRBV24-1|NA|NA|TRBJ1-6
TGTGCCACCCAGAGCTCCTATAATTCACCCCTCCACTTT
CATQSSYNSPLHF
>TRBV4-3|NA|NA|TRBJ1-6
TGCGCCAGCAGCCATGCCAAAATCGACAGCCTGTATAATTCACCCCTCCACTTT
CASSHAKIDSLYNSPLHF
>TRBV9|NA|NA|TRBJ1-1
TGTGTCAGCAGCGTCACGCAGGGAAGCACTGAAGCTTTCTTT
CVSSVTQGSTEAFF
>TRBV20-1|many|NA|TRBJ1-1
TGCAGTGCTCCCTCCGGTCGGGGGGGAAACACTGAAGCTTTCTTT
CSAPSGRGGNTEAFF
>TRBV6-2/TRBV6-3|NA|NA|TRBJ2-3
TGTGCCAGCAGCCTAGACGCTACAGATACGCGGTATTTT
CASSLDATDTRYF
>TRBV6-2/TRBV6-3|few|NA|TRBJ2-1
TGTGCCAGCAGCCGGGGGAATCATGAGCAGTTCTTC
CASSRGNHEQFF
>TRBV6-2/TRBV6-3|many|TRBD2|TRBJ2-1
TGTGCCAGCAGGCGGGGGGGCAATGAGCAGTTCTTC
CASRRGGNEQFF